Sequencing of this TCR beta chain was carried out in a study of T cell changes during pregnancy in multiple sclerosis. CDR3 size: 13 residues. Germline V CDR1 and CDR2: SGHVS, FNYEAQ. The V end lost 5 bases, the J end lost 3 bases, and 11 bases lay between the germline ends. This clone was observed at least ten times. Clones were read by immunoSEQ multiplex PCR, and TCRdb kept only the in-frame ones, dropping some. The sample consists of under 65,000 clones, roughly 92% of them appearing once. The chain has TRBV7-6 and TRBJ2-7, with D uncertain. The sample here was peripheral blood, taken in the second trimester of pregnancy. The receptor was derived from a female donor with multiple sclerosis, enrolled in a pregnancy study. CDR3 sequence: CASSPGPNYEQYF. The CDR3 DNA follows: TGTGCCAGCAGCCCTGGCCCAAACTACGAGCAGTACTTC. The complete variable domain, with remaining parts taken from reference TRBV7-6 and TRBJ2-7, reads GAGVSQSPRYKVTKRGQDVALRCDPISGHVSLYWYRQALGQGPEFLTYFNYEAQQDKSGLPNDRFSAERPEGSISTLTIQRTEQRDSAMYRCASSPGPNYEQYFGPGTRLTVT.